This T cell receptor (beta chain) came from a study of blood T cell repertoires in COVID-19. For the study at large: T cells, B-cell-depleted T cells, or PBMCs provided the cDNA or gDNA that served as material.

The authors' processing: By means of reference gene primer amplification, nucleated cell counts were estimated. Profiled with immunoSEQ multiplex PCR; TCRdb holds only in-frame clones, not every one. V, J and clone size are taken as reported in that table, and D and trimming were inferred from the DNA itself. The table records around 470,000 clones, 89% of them present only once. Patients from Seattle were sampled longitudinally, starting during active infection. CDR3 size: 13 residues. Losses at the gene ends were 8 bases for V and 4 bases for J; bases not matched to a gene: 6. The clonotype originates from a man aged 18 to 30 with COVID-19, enrolled during active disease. Sequences were obtained from peripheral blood. This chain joins TRBV12-3 or TRBV12-4 and TRBJ2-7; TRBD2 matches at 9 bases. The CDR3 region is CASRPSGDYEQYF. DNA for the CDR3: TGTGCCAGCCGACCTAGCGGGGATTACGAGCAGTACTTC.